Described below is a single TCR beta chain sequence and its context. Authors' analysis steps: Nucleated cell number was recorded as an estimate derived from reference gene primer amplification. The table came from immunoSEQ multiplex PCR; TCRdb's copy has only in-frame clones and leaves some out. V, J and clone size derive from that table, while D and trimming were established from the DNA sequence. The sample holds roughly 230,000 clones, roughly 86% seen once. The data derive from a study of blood T cell repertoires in COVID-19. As for the study in general: Collection of acute and convalescent COVID-19 samples took place in the United States, Italy and Spain. Nucleic acid was either cDNA or gDNA, and it came from T cells, B-cell-depleted T cells, or PBMCs.

The CDR3 contains 19 residues. The germline V gene encodes CDR1 KGHSY and CDR2 FQNENV. After removal of 4 bases from V and 3 bases from J, the junction contained 13 bases not matched to a gene. The chain links TRBV16 to TRBJ1-6, with 9 bases aligning to TRBD1. This receptor was taken from a man aged 45-65 years with acute or convalescent COVID-19. Sequencing was done on a sample of peripheral blood. CDR3 coding DNA: TGTGCCAGCAGCCGGTCACCGGGACAGGGAGGAAACTATAATTCACCCCTCCACTTT. This encodes CASSRSPGQGGNYNSPLHF.